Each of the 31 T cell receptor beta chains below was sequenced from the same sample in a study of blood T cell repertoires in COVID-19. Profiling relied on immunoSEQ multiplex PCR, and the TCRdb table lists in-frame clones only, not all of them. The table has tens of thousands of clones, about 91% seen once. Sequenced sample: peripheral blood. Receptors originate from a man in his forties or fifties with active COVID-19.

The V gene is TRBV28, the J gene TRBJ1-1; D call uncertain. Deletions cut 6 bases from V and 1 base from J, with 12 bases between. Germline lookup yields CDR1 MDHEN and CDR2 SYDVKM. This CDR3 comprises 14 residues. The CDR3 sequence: CASSLGSRNTEAFF. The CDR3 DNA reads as TGTGCCAGCAGCCTGGGGAGCAGGAACACTGAAGCTTTCTTT. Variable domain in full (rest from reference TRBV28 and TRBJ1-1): DVKVTQSSRYLVKRTGEKVFLECVQDMDHENMFWYRQDPGLGLRLIYFSYDVKMKEKGDIPEGYSVSREKKERFSLILESASTNQTSMYLCASSLGSRNTEAFFGQGTRLTVV.

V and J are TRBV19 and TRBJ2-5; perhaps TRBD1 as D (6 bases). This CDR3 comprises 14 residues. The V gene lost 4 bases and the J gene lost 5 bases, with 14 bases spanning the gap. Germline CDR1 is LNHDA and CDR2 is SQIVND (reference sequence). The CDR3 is CASSTRQASETQYF. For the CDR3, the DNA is TGTGCCAGTAGTACCCGACAGGCATCGGAGACCCAGTACTTC.

CDR3 DNA sequence: TGTGCCAGCAGCTTGGACGAGGGGGCGGCTTCACCCCTCCACTTT. Translation: CASSLDEGAASPLHF. This chain links TRBV5-6 with TRBJ1-6; 7 bases are shared with TRBD1. Trimming at V came to 0 bases and at J to 9 bases, leaving 6 bases not matched to a gene. This CDR3 has 15 residues. Per germline, CDR1 SGHDT and CDR2 YYEEEE.

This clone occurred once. The DNA of the CDR3 is TGTGCCAGCAGCCCTGAGGGGACAGTAGCCAACGTCCTGACTTTC. This translates into CASSPEGTVANVLTF. This chain joins TRBV7-9 and TRBJ2-6; 7 positions agree with TRBD1. Germline V gives CDR1 SEHNR, CDR2 FQNEAQ (reference sequence). The J segment lost 7 bases and the V segment lost 5 bases, leaving 8 bases of the junction unmatched. This CDR3 has 15 residues.

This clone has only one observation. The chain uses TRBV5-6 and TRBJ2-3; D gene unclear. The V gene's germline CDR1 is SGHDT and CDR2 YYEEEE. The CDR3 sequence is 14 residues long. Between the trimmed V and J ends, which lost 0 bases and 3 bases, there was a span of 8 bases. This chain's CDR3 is CASSLGLPTDTQYF. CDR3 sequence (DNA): TGTGCCAGCAGCTTGGGGCTTCCAACAGATACGCAGTATTTT.

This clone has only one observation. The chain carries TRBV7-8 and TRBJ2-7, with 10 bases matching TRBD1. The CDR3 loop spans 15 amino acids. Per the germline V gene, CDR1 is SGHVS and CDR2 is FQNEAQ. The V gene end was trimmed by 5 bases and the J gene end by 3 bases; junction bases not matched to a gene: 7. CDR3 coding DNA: TGTGCCAGCAGCGCGCCGCGGGACAGGGGCTACGAGCAGTACTTC. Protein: CASSAPRDRGYEQYF. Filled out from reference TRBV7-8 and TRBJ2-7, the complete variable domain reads GAGVSQSPRYKVAKRGQDVALRCDPISGHVSLFWYQQALGQGPEFLTYFQNEAQLDKSGLPSDRFFAERPEGSVSTLKIQRTQQEDSAVYLCASSAPRDRGYEQYFGPGTRLTVT.

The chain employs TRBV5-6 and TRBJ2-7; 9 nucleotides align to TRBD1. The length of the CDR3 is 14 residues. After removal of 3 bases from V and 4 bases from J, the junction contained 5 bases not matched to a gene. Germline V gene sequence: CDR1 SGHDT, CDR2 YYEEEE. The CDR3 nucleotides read TGTGCCAGCAGCTCGCCCGGGACAGGGTACGAGCAGTACTTC. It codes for CASSSPGTGYEQYF.

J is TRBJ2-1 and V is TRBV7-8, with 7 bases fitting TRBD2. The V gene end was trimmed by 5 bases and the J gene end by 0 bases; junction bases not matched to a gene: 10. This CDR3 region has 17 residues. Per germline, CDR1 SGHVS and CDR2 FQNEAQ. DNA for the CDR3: TGTGCCAGCAGCGGGTGGACTAGAAAGAGCTCCTACAATGAGCAGTTCTTC. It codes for CASSGWTRKSSYNEQFF.

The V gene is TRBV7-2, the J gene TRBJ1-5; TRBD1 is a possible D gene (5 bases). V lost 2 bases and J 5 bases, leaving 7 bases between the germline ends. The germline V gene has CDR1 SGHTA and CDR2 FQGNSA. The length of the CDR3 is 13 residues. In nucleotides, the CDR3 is TGTGCCAGCAGCTTACAACAGGATCAGCCCCAGCATTTT. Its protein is CASSLQQDQPQHF. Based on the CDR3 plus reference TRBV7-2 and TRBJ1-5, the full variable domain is GAGVSQSPSNKVTEKGKDVELRCDPISGHTALYWYRQSLGQGLEFLIYFQGNSAPDKSGLPSDRFSAERTGGSVSTLTIQRTQQEDSAVYLCASSLQQDQPQHFGDGTRLSIL.

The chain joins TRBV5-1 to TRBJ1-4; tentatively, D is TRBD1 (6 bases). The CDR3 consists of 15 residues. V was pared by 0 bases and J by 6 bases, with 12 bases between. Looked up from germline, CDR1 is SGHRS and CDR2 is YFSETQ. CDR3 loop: CASSLAPGGHEKLFF. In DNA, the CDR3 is TGCGCCAGCAGCTTGGCCCCGGGGGGCCATGAAAAACTGTTTTTT. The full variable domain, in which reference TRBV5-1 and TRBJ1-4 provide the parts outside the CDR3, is KAGVTQTPRYLIKTRGQQVTLSCSPISGHRSVSWYQQTPGQGLQFLFEYFSETQRNKGNFPGRFSGRQFSNSRSEMNVSTLELGDSALYLCASSLAPGGHEKLFFGSGTQLSVL.

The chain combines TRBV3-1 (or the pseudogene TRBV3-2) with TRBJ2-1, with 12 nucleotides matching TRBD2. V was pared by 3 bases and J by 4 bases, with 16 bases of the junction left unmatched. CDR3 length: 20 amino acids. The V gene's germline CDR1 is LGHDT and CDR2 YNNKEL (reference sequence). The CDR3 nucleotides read TGTGCCAGCAGCCAGAGATCAGGGGCTAGCGGGAGGGCCCTTTACAATGAGCAGTTCTTC. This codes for CASSQRSGASGRALYNEQFF.

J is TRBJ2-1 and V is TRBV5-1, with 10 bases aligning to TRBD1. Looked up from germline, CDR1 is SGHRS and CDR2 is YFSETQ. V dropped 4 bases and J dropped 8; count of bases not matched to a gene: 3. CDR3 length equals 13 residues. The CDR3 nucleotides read TGCGCCAGCAGCCGACAGGGGGCGGATGAGCAGTTCTTC. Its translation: CASSRQGADEQFF.

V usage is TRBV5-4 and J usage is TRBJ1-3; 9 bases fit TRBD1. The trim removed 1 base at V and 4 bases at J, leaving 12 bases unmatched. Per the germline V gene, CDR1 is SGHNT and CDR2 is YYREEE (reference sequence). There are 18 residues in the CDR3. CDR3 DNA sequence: TGTGCCAGCAGCTTGCAAGGGACAGGGCACCGAGGCGGAAACACCATATATTTT. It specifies CASSLQGTGHRGGNTIYF.

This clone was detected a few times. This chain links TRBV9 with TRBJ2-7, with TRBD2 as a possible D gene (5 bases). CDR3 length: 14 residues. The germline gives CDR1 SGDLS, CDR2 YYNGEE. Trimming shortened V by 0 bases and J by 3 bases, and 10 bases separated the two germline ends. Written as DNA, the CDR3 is TGTGCCAGCAGCGTAGGGACGGCGGGCTACGAGCAGTACTTC. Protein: CASSVGTAGYEQYF.

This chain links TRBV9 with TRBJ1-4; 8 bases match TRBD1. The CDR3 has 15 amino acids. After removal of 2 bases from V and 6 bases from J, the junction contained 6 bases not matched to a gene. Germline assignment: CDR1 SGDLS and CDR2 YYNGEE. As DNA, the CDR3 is TGTGCCAGCAGCGTGCGGACAGGGCAATATGAAAAACTGTTTTTT. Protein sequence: CASSVRTGQYEKLFF.

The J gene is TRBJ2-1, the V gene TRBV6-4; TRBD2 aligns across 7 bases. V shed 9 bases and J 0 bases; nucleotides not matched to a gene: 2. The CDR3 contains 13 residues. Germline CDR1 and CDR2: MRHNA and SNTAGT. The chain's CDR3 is CASGLDSYNEQFF. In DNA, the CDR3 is TGTGCCAGTGGACTAGACTCCTACAATGAGCAGTTCTTC.

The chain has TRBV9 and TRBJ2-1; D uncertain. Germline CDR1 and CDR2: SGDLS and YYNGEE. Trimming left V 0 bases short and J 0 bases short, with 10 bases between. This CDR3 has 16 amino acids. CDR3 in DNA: TGTGCCAGCAGCGTAGGACGGAGTGCCTCCTACAATGAGCAGTTCTTC. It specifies CASSVGRSASYNEQFF.

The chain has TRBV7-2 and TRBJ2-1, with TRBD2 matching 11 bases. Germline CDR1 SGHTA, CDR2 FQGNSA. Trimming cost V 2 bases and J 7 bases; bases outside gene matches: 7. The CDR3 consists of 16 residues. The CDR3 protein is CASSLSRPSGGNEQFF. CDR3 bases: TGTGCCAGCAGCTTATCAAGGCCTAGCGGGGGGAATGAGCAGTTCTTC.

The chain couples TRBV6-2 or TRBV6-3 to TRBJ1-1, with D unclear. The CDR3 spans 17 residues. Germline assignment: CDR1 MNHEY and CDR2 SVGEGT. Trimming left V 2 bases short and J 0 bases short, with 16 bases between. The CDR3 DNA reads TGTGCCAGCAGTTACCCCGCTGGGTGGGAGATGAACACTGAAGCTTTCTTT. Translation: CASSYPAGWEMNTEAFF.

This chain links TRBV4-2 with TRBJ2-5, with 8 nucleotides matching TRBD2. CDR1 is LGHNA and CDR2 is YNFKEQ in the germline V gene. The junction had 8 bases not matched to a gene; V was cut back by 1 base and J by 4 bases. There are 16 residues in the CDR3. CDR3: CASSQAQGGGRETQYF. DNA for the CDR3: TGTGCCAGCAGCCAAGCCCAGGGCGGGGGGAGAGAGACCCAGTACTTC.

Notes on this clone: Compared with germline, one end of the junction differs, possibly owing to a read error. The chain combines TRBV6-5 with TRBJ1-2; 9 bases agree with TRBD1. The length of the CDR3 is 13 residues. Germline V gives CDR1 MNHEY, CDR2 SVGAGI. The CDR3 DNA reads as TGTGCCAGCAGCAAGGACAGGGGCTCACCCGAGGTTTTC. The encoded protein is CASSKDRGSPEVF.

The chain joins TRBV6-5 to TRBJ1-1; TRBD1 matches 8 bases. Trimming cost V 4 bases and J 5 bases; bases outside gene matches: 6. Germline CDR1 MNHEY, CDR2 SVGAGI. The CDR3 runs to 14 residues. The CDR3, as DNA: TGTGCCAGCAGTTCGGCAGGGGGCGGGACTGAAGCTTTCTTT. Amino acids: CASSSAGGGTEAFF.

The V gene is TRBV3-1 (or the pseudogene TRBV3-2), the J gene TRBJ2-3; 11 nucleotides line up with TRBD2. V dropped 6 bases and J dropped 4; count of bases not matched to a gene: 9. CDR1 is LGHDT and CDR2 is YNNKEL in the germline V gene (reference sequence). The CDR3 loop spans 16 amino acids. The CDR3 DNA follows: TGTGCCAGCAGGAATTTAGCGGGGGGGCGGCCAGATACGCAGTATTTT. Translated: CASRNLAGGRPDTQYF.

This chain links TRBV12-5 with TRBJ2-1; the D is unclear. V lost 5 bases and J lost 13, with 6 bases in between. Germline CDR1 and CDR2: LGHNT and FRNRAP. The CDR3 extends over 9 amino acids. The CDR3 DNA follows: TGTGCTAGTGGTCCCTCTCAGTTCTTC. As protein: CASGPSQFF.

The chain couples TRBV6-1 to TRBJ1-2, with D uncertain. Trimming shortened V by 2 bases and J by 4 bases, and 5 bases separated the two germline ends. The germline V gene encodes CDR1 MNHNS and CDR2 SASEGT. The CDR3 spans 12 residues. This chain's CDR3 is CASSELVYGYTF. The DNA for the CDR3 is TGTGCCAGCAGTGAACTCGTCTATGGCTACACCTTC.

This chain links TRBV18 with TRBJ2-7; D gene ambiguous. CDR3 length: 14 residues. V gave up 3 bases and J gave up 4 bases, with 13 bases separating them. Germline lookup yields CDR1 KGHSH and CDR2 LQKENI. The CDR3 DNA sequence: TGTGCCAGCTCACCGCGAGAGAGCCCATACGAGCAGTACTTC. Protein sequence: CASSPRESPYEQYF.

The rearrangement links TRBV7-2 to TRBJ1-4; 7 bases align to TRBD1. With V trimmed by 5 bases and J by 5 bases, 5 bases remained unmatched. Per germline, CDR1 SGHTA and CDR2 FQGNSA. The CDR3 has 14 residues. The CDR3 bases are TGTGCCAGCAGCCCTAAGACAGGGAATGAAAAACTGTTTTTT. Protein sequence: CASSPKTGNEKLFF.

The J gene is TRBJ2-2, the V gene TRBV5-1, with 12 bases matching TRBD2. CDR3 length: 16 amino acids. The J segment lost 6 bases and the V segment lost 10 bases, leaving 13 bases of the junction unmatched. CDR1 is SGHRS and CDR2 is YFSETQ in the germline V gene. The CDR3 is CAARRTSGIYAGELFF. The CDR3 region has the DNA TGCGCCGCAAGAAGGACTAGCGGGATTTATGCCGGGGAGCTGTTTTTT. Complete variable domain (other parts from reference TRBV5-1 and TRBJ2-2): KAGVTQTPRYLIKTRGQQVTLSCSPISGHRSVSWYQQTPGQGLQFLFEYFSETQRNKGNFPGRFSGRQFSNSRSEMNVSTLELGDSALYLCAARRTSGIYAGELFFGEGSRLTVL.

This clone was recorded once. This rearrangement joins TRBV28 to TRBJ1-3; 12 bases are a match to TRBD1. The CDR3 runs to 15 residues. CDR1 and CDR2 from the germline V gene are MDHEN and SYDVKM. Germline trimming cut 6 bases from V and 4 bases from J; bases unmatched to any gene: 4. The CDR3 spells CASRRDRGLGNTIYF. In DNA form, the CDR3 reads TGTGCCAGCAGACGGGACAGGGGGCTCGGAAACACCATATATTTT.

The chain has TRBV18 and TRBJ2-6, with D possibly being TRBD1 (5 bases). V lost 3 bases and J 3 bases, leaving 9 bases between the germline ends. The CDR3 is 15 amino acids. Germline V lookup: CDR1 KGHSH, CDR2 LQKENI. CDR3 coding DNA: TGTGCCAGCTCACCTGGGGCTAGTGGGGCCAACGTCCTGACTTTC. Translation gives CASSPGASGANVLTF.

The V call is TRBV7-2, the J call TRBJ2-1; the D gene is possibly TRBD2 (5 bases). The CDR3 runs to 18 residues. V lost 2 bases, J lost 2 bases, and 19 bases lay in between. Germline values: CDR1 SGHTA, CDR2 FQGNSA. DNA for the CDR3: TGTGCCAGCAGCTTATACCCATCCCAAAGCGGAACCTACAATGAGCAGTTCTTC. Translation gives CASSLYPSQSGTYNEQFF.